These 26 T cell receptor beta chains came from one sample sequenced in a study of vaccination effects on CD4 cells after COVID-19. Here immunoSEQ multiplex PCR was the method, and the copy in TCRdb shows in-frame clones only, minus some. The data show some 52,000 clones, more than 70% seen once. No antigen is known for these receptors. Sequencing was preceded by expansion of antigen-specific CD4+ T cells with viral peptide pools in the ViraFEST assay. When around 10 days of culture had elapsed, CD4+ T cells were isolated. Having tested negative for nucleocapsid antibodies, the vaccine recipients showed no prior SARS-CoV-2 infection. The source material was CD4+ T cells from PBMCs cultured with HCoV-OC43 spike peptides, sampled before COVID-19 vaccination. Subset defined: HCoV-OC43 spike overlapping peptide pool stimulation. The receptors here all came from a human donor who received a COVID-19 vaccine.

The chain joins TRBV30 to TRBJ1-1; 9 nucleotides align to TRBD1. The CDR3 runs to 16 residues. V gave up 0 bases and J gave up 4 bases; unmatched junction bases: 9. Germline CDR1 and CDR2: GTSNPN and SVGIG (reference sequence). CDR3 region: CAWSVRTGVLSTEAFF. Here the CDR3 DNA reads TGTGCCTGGAGTGTGAGGACAGGGGTTTTGAGCACTGAAGCTTTCTTT.

The chain carries TRBV7-6 and TRBJ1-3, with TRBD1 identical over 7 bases. The CDR3 runs 17 residues. In germline, CDR1 is SGHVS, CDR2 FNYEAQ. V gave up 5 bases and J gave up 0 bases; unmatched junction bases: 10. The CDR3: CASSNLTGFSSGNTIYF. CDR3 DNA sequence: TGTGCCAGCAGCAACCTGACAGGGTTCAGCTCTGGAAACACCATATATTTT.

This chain connects TRBV28 to TRBJ1-5, with a tentative D call TRBD1 (6 bases). V lost 5 bases to trimming and J lost 7 bases, with 12 bases between them. The CDR3 is 13 amino acids. CDR1 is MDHEN and CDR2 is SYDVKM in the germline V gene. CDR3 loop: CASSQQGRQPQHF. In DNA, the CDR3 is TGTGCCAGCAGTCAACAGGGAAGGCAGCCCCAGCATTTT.

This chain joins TRBV2 and TRBJ2-2; TRBD2 matches 10 bases. Germline-derived CDR1 and CDR2 are SNHLY and FYNNEI. Trimming cost V 6 bases and J 1 base; bases outside gene matches: 2. This CDR3 region has 15 residues. The CDR3 spells CASRLAGVNTGELFF. The CDR3 DNA follows: TGTGCCAGCAGGCTAGCGGGGGTGAACACCGGGGAGCTGTTTTTT.

The chain is built from TRBV27 and TRBJ2-7; D unresolved. The CDR3 is 15 residues long. V was clipped by 3 bases and J by 3 bases, with 15 bases between them. Germline V CDR1 and CDR2: MNHEY, SMNVEV (reference sequence). The CDR3 nucleotides read TGTGCCAGCAGTTTGAAGGATCGCGTCTACTACGAGCAGTACGTC. It encodes CASSLKDRVYYEQYV.

V usage is TRBV30 and J usage is TRBJ2-1, with 13 bases fitting TRBD2. CDR1 is GTSNPN and CDR2 is SVGIG in the germline V gene (reference sequence). V lost 5 bases and J lost 5; bases outside the gene matches: 3. The CDR3 contains 14 residues. In DNA, the CDR3 is TGTGCCTGGGAACTAGCGGGGGGGAACAATGAGCAGTTCTTC. Protein sequence: CAWELAGGNNEQFF.

This clone was seen a few times. This rearrangement joins TRBV6-5 to TRBJ1-6; the match to TRBD1 covers 7 bases. Germline CDR1 and CDR2: MNHEY and SVGAGI. The CDR3 covers 13 residues. Germline trimming cut 7 bases from V and 9 bases from J; bases unmatched to any gene: 6. CDR3 in DNA: TGTGCCAGCATGACAGGGTTTGGTTCACCCCTCCACTTT. Translating it yields CASMTGFGSPLHF.

CDR3 nucleotide sequence: TGTGCCATCCTGACTCAGACAGGGGTCAATGGCTACACCTTC. This sequence encodes CAILTQTGVNGYTF. V is TRBV10-3 and J is TRBJ1-2; TRBD1 aligns across 8 bases. The germline CDR1 and CDR2 sequences are ENHRY and SYGVKD. V shed 8 bases and J 6 bases; nucleotides not matched to a gene: 11. The CDR3 has 14 residues.

This chain links TRBV5-6 with TRBJ2-7; D gene ambiguous. Trimming took off 2 bases at V and 3 bases at J, with 18 bases between the two ends. This CDR3 contains 16 residues. From germline, CDR1 is SGHDT and CDR2 YYEEEE. DNA of the CDR3: TGTGCCAGCAGCTTAAGGGCTGGGCCTCCAGTCTACGAGCAGTACGTC. As protein: CASSLRAGPPVYEQYV.

V and J are TRBV30 and TRBJ1-5, with a weak D call TRBD1 (6 bases). CDR1 and CDR2 from the germline V gene are GTSNPN and SVGIG (reference sequence). V shed 2 bases and J shed 1 base, with 9 bases lying between them. The CDR3 is 14 residues long. The CDR3 reads CAWSTQGSNQPQHF. The CDR3 nucleotides are TGTGCCTGGAGTACGCAGGGGAGCAATCAGCCCCAGCATTTT.

This clone was counted only a few times. The genes are TRBV5-4 and TRBJ1-2; TRBD1 matches at 7 bases. Trimming removed 4 bases from V and 8 bases from J; junction bases left unmatched: 14. The CDR3 sequence is 15 residues long. Germline CDR1 and CDR2: SGHNT and YYREEE (reference sequence). The CDR3 loop reads CASSQDKTGLGGYTF. CDR3 sequence (DNA): TGTGCCAGCAGCCAAGATAAGACAGGGCTCGGCGGCTACACCTTC.

The V and J genes are TRBV6-2 or TRBV6-3 and TRBJ2-2; 9 bases are shared with TRBD2. Trimming cost V 6 bases and J 4 bases; bases outside gene matches: 6. The germline gives CDR1 MNHEY, CDR2 SVGEGT. This CDR3 region has 15 residues. The CDR3 DNA reads as TGTGCCAGCAGCCTCCGTAGCGGGGGCACCGGGGAGCTGTTTTTT. This gives the protein CASSLRSGGTGELFF.

This chain uses TRBV11-2 with TRBJ1-5, with D perhaps TRBD1 (6 bases). The CDR3 is made up of 14 amino acids. V lost 4 bases, J lost 6 bases, and 13 bases lay in between. Germline V CDR1 and CDR2: SGHAT, FQNNGV. The chain's CDR3 is CASSSQEGGQPQHF. CDR3 in DNA: TGTGCCAGCAGCTCTCAGGAGGGGGGTCAGCCCCAGCATTTT. The whole variable domain, filled in from reference TRBV11-2 and TRBJ1-5, reads EAGVAQSPRYKIIEKRQSVAFWCNPISGHATLYWYQQILGQGPKLLIQFQNNGVVDDSQLPKDRFSAERLKGVDSTLKIQPAKLEDSAVYLCASSSQEGGQPQHFGDGTRLSIL.

This clone has just a few counts. CDR3 amino acids: CASSFGTPVSGGGYTF. The CDR3 DNA is TGCGCCAGCAGCTTTGGGACCCCCGTCTCCGGGGGTGGCTACACCTTC. The chain joins TRBV5-1 to TRBJ1-2, with TRBD1 as a possible D gene (5 bases). CDR1 and CDR2 (germline): SGHRS, YFSETQ. Trimming pared 2 bases from V and 7 bases from J, leaving 21 bases between. The length of the CDR3 is 16 residues.

CDR3 amino acids: CASSFEGGTNEKLFF. The CDR3 nucleotides read TGTGCCAGCAGCTTCGAGGGTGGCACTAATGAAAAACTGTTTTTT. The V and J genes are TRBV7-9 and TRBJ1-4; D gene ambiguous. Trimming took off 3 bases at V and 2 bases at J, with 10 bases between the two ends. The germline gives CDR1 SEHNR, CDR2 FQNEAQ (reference sequence). This CDR3 comprises 15 residues.

The gene calls are TRBV6-5 and TRBJ1-4; D might be TRBD1 (6 bases). V was clipped by 8 bases and J by 15 bases, with 19 bases between them. Germline V gene sequence: CDR1 MNHEY, CDR2 SVGAGI. This CDR3 contains 12 residues. CDR3 nucleotide sequence: TGTGCCAGCGGCGAACCCACAGGGAAGGTGTTTTTT. Translating gives CASGEPTGKVFF.

The chain joins TRBV2 to TRBJ2-1; D uncertain. The CDR3 is made up of 11 amino acids. Germline V gene lookup returns CDR1 SNHLY and CDR2 FYNNEI. V was shortened by 7 bases and J by 5 bases, with 6 bases between the two germline ends. The CDR3 region is CASKEHNEQFF. In DNA, the CDR3 is TGTGCCAGCAAGGAGCACAATGAGCAGTTCTTC.

V and J are TRBV7-2 and TRBJ2-5; maybe TRBD2 (6 bases). V was shortened by 8 bases and J by 2 bases, with 15 bases between the two germline ends. The germline CDR1 and CDR2 sequences are SGHTA and FQGNSA. CDR3 size: 14 residues. The CDR3 DNA is TGTGCCAGCGGGCCGGGCGGGGCACAAGAGACCCAGTACTTC. Its protein product is CASGPGGAQETQYF. Full variable domain (outside the CDR3, taken from reference TRBV7-2 and TRBJ2-5): GAGVSQSPSNKVTEKGKDVELRCDPISGHTALYWYRQSLGQGLEFLIYFQGNSAPDKSGLPSDRFSAERTGGSVSTLTIQRTQQEDSAVYLCASGPGGAQETQYFGPGTRLLVL.

J is TRBJ1-3 and V is TRBV3-1 (or the pseudogene TRBV3-2); D gene uncertain. This CDR3 region has 13 residues. V was cut by 6 bases and J by 6 bases, with 12 bases left in between. Per germline, CDR1 LGHDT and CDR2 YNNKEL (reference sequence). Written as DNA, the CDR3 is TGTGCCAGCAGACGAGTCGGAGAAAACACCATATATTTT. Residues: CASRRVGENTIYF.

The V and J genes are TRBV24-1 and TRBJ1-5; tentatively, D is TRBD1 (6 bases). Trimming took off 4 bases at V and 0 bases at J, with 21 bases between the two ends. Germline CDR1 and CDR2: KGHDR and SFDVKD. This CDR3 region has 19 residues. CDR3 sequence: CATSDSGTPRLSSNQPQHF. CDR3 sequence (DNA): TGTGCCACCAGTGACTCCGGGACACCTCGTTTGAGTAGCAATCAGCCCCAGCATTTT.

The chain carries TRBV18 and TRBJ2-5; D unclear. V dropped 3 bases and J dropped 5 bases, with 16 bases sitting between them. The CDR3 is 15 amino acids. CDR1 and CDR2 (germline): KGHSH, LQKENI. The CDR3 sequence: CASSPPDRTGETQYF. CDR3 sequence (DNA): TGTGCCAGCTCACCCCCGGATCGGACCGGTGAGACCCAGTACTTC.

The rearrangement uses TRBV5-1 and TRBJ2-7; tentative D call: TRBD1 (5 bases). Germline-derived CDR1 and CDR2 are SGHRS and YFSETQ. This CDR3 contains 14 residues. V lost 0 bases and J 2 bases, leaving 9 bases between the germline ends. CDR3 nucleotides: TGCGCCAGCAGCTTGGCCTGGGGCGCCTACGAGCAGTACGTC. Amino acid sequence: CASSLAWGAYEQYV.

In DNA, the CDR3 is TGCGCCAGCAGACTTACAGGGGGCAGAAGCAATGAGCAGTTCTTC. Translated, it gives CASRLTGGRSNEQFF. The chain employs TRBV5-1 and TRBJ2-1, with 9 bases aligning to TRBD1. Germline V lookup: CDR1 SGHRS, CDR2 YFSETQ. CDR3 length equals 15 residues. V shed 5 bases and J 6 bases; nucleotides not matched to a gene: 9.

The chain recombines TRBV18 with TRBJ2-1; no definite D call. The CDR3 is made up of 15 amino acids. Trimming left V 2 bases short and J 5 bases short, with 13 bases between. CDR1 is KGHSH and CDR2 is LQKENI in the germline V gene. CDR3 residues: CASSPRQAGDNEQFF. The CDR3 DNA reads TGTGCCAGCTCACCAAGGCAAGCTGGGGACAATGAGCAGTTCTTC.

This clone was observed a handful of times. The CDR3 sequence: CASTPDTSIAYGYTF. CDR3 sequence (DNA): TGTGCCAGCACGCCGGACACATCCATAGCCTATGGCTACACCTTC. The genes are TRBV2 and TRBJ1-2, with TRBD1 as a possible D gene (5 bases). From germline, CDR1 is SNHLY and CDR2 FYNNEI. The CDR3 contains 15 residues. V lost 7 bases to trimming and J lost 4 bases, with 19 bases between them. The variable domain in full, with the rest retrieved from reference TRBV2 and TRBJ1-2, is EPEVTQTPSHQVTQMGQEVILRCVPISNHLYFYWYRQILGQKVEFLVSFYNNEISEKSEIFDDQFSVERPDGSNFTLKIRSTKLEDSAMYFCASTPDTSIAYGYTFGSGTRLTVV.

The chain employs TRBV15 and TRBJ2-3, with no clear D. Per germline, CDR1 LNHNV and CDR2 YYDKDF (reference sequence). The CDR3 is made up of 16 amino acids. The V gene lost 6 bases and the J gene lost 2 bases, with 18 bases spanning the gap. The CDR3 region has the DNA TGTGCCACCAGGGGTTGGGGTGGCCTGCACACAGATACGCAGTATTTT. Translated, it gives CATRGWGGLHTDTQYF.